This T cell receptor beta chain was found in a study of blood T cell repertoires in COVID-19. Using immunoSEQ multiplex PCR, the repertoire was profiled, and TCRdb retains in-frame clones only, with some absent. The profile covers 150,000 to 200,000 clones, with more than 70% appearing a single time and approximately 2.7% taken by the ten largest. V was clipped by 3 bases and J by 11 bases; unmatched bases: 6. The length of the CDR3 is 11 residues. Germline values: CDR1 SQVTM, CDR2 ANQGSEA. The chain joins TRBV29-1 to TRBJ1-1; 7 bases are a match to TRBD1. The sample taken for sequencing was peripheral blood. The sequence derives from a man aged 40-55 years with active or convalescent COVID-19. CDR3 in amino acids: CSVDLTGTAFF. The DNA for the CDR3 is TGCAGCGTTGATCTGACAGGGACGGCTTTCTTT.